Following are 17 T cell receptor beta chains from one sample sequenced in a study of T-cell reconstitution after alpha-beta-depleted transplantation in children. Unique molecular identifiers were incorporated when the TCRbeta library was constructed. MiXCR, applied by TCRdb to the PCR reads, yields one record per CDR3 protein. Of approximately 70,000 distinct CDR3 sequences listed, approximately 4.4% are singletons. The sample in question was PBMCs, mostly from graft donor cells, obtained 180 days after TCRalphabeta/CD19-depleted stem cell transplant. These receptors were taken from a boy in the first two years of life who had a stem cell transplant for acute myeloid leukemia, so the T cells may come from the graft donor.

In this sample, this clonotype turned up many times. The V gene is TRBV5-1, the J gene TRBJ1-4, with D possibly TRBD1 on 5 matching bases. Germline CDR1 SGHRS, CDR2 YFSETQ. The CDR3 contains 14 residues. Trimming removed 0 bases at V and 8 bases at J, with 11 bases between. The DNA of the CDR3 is TGCGCCAGCAGCTTGGACCGGGGGGTGGAAAAACTGTTTTTT. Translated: CASSLDRGVEKLFF. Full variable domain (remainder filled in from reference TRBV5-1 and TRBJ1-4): KAGVTQTPRYLIKTRGQQVTLSCSPISGHRSVSWYQQTPGQGLQFLFEYFSETQRNKGNFPGRFSGRQFSNSRSEMNVSTLELGDSALYLCASSLDRGVEKLFFGSGTQLSVL.

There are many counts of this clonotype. CDR3 sequence reads: CASSIIGAPPTNEQFF. CDR3 sequence (DNA): TGTGCCAGTAGTATAATAGGGGCCCCCCCGACGAATGAGCAGTTCTTC. The chain uses TRBV19 and TRBJ2-1, with D perhaps TRBD1 (5 bases). CDR3 length equals 16 residues. The germline V gene encodes CDR1 LNHDA and CDR2 SQIVND (reference sequence). Trimming cost V 2 bases and J 7 bases, with 18 bases left between them.

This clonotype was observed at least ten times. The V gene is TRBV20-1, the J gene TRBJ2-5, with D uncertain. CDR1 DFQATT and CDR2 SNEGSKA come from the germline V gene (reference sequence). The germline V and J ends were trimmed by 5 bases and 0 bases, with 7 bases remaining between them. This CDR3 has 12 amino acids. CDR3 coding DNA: TGCAGTGCTGGGCTGTACCAAGAGACCCAGTACTTC. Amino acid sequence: CSAGLYQETQYF.

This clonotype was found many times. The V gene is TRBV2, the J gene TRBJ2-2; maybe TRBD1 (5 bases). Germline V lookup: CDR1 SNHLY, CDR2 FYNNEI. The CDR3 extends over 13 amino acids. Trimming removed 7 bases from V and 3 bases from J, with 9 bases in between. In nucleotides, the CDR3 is TGTGCCAGCAAGGGCAGGGACACCGGGGAGCTGTTTTTT. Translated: CASKGRDTGELFF.

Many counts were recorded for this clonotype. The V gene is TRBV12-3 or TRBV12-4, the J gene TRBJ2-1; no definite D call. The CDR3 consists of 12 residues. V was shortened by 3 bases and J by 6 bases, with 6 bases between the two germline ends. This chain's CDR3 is CASSLFGNEQFF. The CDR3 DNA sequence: TGTGCCAGCAGTTTGTTTGGCAATGAGCAGTTCTTC.

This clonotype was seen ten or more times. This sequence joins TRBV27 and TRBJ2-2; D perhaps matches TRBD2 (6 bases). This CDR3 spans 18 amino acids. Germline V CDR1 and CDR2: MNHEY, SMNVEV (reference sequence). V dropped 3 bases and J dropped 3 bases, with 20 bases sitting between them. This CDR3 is CASSFRRGVDGYTGELFF. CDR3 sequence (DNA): TGTGCCAGCAGTTTTAGGAGGGGCGTCGACGGTTACACCGGGGAGCTGTTTTTT.

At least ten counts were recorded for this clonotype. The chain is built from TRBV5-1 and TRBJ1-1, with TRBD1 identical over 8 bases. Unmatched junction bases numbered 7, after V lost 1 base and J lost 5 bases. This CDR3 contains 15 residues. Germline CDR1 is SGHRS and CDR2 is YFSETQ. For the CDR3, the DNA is TGCGCCAGCAGCTTGTCCCAGGGGGCCGGGACTGAAGCTTTCTTT. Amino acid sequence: CASSLSQGAGTEAFF. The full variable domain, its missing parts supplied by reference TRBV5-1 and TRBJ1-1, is KAGVTQTPRYLIKTRGQQVTLSCSPISGHRSVSWYQQTPGQGLQFLFEYFSETQRNKGNFPGRFSGRQFSNSRSEMNVSTLELGDSALYLCASSLSQGAGTEAFFGQGTRLTVV.

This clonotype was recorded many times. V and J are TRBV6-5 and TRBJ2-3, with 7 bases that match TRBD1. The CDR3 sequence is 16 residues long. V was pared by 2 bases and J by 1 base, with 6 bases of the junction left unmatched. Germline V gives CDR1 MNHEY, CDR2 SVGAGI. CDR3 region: CASSYRGRGGTDTQYF. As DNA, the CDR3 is TGTGCCAGCAGTTACAGGGGGCGAGGGGGCACAGATACGCAGTATTTT.

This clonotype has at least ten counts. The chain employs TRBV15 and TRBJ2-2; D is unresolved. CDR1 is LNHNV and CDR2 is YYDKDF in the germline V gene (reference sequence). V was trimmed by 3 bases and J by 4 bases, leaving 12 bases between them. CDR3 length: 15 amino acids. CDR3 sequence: CATSRAEEPTGELFF. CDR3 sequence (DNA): TGTGCCACCAGCAGGGCTGAGGAACCCACCGGGGAGCTGTTTTTT.

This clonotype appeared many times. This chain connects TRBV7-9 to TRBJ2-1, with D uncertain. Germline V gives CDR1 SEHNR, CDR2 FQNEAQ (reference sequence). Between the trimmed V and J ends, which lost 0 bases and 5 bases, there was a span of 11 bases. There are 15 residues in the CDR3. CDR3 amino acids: CASSLAGHIHNEQFF. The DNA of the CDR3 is TGTGCCAGCAGCTTAGCAGGGCACATCCACAATGAGCAGTTCTTC.

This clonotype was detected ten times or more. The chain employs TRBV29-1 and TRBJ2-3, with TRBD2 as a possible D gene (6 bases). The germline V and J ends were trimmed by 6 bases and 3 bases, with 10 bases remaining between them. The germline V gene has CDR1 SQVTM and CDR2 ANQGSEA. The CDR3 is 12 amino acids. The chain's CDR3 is CSVGTPTDTQYF. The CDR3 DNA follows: TGCAGCGTCGGGACTCCAACAGATACGCAGTATTTT.

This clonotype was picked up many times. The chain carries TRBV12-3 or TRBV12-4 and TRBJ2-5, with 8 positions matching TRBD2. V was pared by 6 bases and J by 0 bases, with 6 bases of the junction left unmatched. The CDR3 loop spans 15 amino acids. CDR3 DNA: TGTGCCAGCAGCCACCCTAGCGGGTACCAAGAGACCCAGTACTTC. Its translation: CASSHPSGYQETQYF.

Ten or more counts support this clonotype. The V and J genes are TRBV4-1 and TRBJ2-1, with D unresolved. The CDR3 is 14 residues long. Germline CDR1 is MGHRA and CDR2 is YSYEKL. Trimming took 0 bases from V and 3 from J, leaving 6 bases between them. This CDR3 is CASSQDWVYNEQFF. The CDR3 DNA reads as TGCGCCAGCAGCCAAGATTGGGTCTACAATGAGCAGTTCTTC.

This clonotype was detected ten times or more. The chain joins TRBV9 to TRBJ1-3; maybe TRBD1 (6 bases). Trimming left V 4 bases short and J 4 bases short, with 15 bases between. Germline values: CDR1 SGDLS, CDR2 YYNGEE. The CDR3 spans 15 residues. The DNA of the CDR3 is TGTGCCAGCAGCATCACGACAGGCCTCGGAAACACCATATATTTT. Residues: CASSITTGLGNTIYF.

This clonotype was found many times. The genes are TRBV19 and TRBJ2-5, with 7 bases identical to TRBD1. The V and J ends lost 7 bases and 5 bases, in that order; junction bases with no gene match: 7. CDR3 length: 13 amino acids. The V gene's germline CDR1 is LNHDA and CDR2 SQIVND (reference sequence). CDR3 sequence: CASNKGAAETQYF. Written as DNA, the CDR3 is TGTGCCAGTAATAAGGGGGCTGCGGAGACCCAGTACTTC.

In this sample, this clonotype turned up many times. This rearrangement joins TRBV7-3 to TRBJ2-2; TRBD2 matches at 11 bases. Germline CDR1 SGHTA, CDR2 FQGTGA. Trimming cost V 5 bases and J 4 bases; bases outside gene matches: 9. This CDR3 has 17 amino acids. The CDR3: CASSPRLAGLTTGELFF. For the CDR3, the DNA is TGTGCCAGCAGCCCCCGACTAGCGGGGCTTACCACCGGGGAGCTGTTTTTT. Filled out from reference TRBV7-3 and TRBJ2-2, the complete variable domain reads GAGVSQTPSNKVTEKGKYVELRCDPISGHTALYWYRQSLGQGPEFLIYFQGTGAADDSGLPNDRFFAVRPEGSVSTLKIQRTERGDSAVYLCASSPRLAGLTTGELFFGEGSRLTVL.

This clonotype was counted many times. CDR3: CSARDQTGGEYGYTF. CDR3 bases: TGCAGTGCTAGAGACCAAACAGGGGGCGAGTATGGCTACACCTTC. V is TRBV20-1 and J is TRBJ1-2; the match to TRBD1 covers 9 bases. Germline CDR1 and CDR2: DFQATT and SNEGSKA (reference sequence). The CDR3 has 15 amino acids. With V trimmed by 0 bases and J by 5 bases, 7 bases remained unmatched.